This T cell receptor beta chain was retrieved from a study of molecular identifiers for immune sequencing clone quantification. Notes on the study in general: Sharing of a barcode by identical TCR molecules could cause highly expanded clone sizes to be underestimated.

This CDR3 contains 15 residues. V shed 0 bases and J 8 bases; nucleotides not matched to a gene: 9. Germline CDR1 reads LGHNA; CDR2 reads YSLEER. A CD8+CD4-CCR7+CD45RA+ gate was used to sort naive CD8 T cells. This clonotype was observed many times. The target antigen is unknown. MiXCR, run by TCRdb on the PCR reads, gives a single entry per CDR3 protein. The sample contains 550,000 to 750,000 distinct CDR3 sequences, approximately 20% of which appear only once. The sample comprised naive CD8+ T cells from blood, with Jurkat cell RNA spiked in. Subset meaning: FACS-sorted CD8+CD4-CCR7+CD45RA+ naive T cells. The gene calls are TRBV4-3 and TRBJ1-2, with TRBD1 matching 7 bases. The TCR was taken from a human donor in good health. Some libraries in this study had Jurkat cell RNA spiked in. CDR3 sequence (DNA): TGCGCCAGCAGCCAAGATTACGCAGGGGGTTACGGCTACACCTTC. Amino acids: CASSQDYAGGYGYTF.